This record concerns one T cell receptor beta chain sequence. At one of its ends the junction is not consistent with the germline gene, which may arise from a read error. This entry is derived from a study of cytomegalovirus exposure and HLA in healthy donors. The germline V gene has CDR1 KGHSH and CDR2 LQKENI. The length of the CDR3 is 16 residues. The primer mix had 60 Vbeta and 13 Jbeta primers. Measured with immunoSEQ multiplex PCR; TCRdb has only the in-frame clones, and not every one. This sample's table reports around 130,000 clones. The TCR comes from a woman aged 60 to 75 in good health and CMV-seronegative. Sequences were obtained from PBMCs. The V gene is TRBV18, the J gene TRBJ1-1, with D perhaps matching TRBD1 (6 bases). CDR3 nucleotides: TGTGCCAGCTCATCACCGAGCAGGGGAGTTGGCACTGAAGCTTTCTTT. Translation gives CASSSPSRGVGTEAFF.